This T cell receptor beta chain was obtained from a study of shared clonotypes between healthy human individuals. This clone was detected a few times. Its antigen is still unknown. Genomic DNA of each subset was evenly split across several immunoSEQ plates. Sorted-subset replicate PCR reactions contained roughly 200 ng DNA, corresponding to some 30,000 T cell genomes. Measured with immunoSEQ multiplex PCR; TCRdb has only the in-frame clones, and not every one. The sample lists roughly 1,100,000 clones; approximately 72% were seen once. Trimming removed 3 bases from V and 5 bases from J, with 4 bases in between. CDR1 SNHLY and CDR2 FYNNEI come from the germline V gene. There are 12 residues in the CDR3. General study results and limits: Among a few donors, about 5% of naive CD4 clonotypes were found in common. The authors expected sequencing depth to affect clonotype sharing among donors.

The receptor was derived from a man between 18 and 29 years old in good health. This rearrangement joins TRBV2 to TRBJ2-2, with unresolved D. Sequencing was done on a sample of memory CD4+ T cells sorted from blood. Subset indicated: CD45RA-negative fraction. The CDR3 is CASSEGTGELFF. The CDR3 DNA reads as TGTGCCAGCAGTGAGGGGACCGGGGAGCTGTTTTTT.